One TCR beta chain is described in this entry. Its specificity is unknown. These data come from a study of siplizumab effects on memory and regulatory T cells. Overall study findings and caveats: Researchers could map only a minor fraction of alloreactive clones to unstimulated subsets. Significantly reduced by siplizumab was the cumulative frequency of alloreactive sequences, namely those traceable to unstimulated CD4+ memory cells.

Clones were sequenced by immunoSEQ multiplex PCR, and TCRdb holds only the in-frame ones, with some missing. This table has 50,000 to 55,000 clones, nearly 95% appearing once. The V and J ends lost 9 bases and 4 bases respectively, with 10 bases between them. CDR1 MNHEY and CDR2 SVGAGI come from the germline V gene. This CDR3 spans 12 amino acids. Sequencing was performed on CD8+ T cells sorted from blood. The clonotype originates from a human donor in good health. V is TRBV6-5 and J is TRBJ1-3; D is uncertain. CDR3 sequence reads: CASSLKGNTIYF. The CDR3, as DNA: TGTGCCAGTTCCCTCAAGGGAAACACCATATATTTT.